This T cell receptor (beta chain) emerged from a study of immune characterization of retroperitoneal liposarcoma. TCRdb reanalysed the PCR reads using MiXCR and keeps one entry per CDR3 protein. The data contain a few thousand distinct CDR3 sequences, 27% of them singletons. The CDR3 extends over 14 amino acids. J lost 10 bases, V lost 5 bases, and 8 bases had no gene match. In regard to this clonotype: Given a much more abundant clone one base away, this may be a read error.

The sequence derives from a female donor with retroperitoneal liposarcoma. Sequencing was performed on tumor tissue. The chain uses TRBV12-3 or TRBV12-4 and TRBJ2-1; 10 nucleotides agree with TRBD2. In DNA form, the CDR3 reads TGTGCCAGCAGTCCACCTAGCGGGAGCTACGAGCAGTTCTTC. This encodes CASSPPSGSYEQFF.